These 14 T cell receptor beta chains share one sample of origin, sequenced in a study of T cells after somatic rescue of genetic block. Sequenced by immunoSEQ multiplex PCR; TCRdb stores in-frame clones only, minus some. Here the sample spans 110,000 or so clones, 75% to 95% being singletons. The sample consisted of peripheral blood mononuclear cells (PBMCs). All receptors come from a woman under 30.

V gene TRBV5-1 combines with J gene TRBJ1-2, with 10 bases that match TRBD1. The CDR3 sequence is 15 residues long. Looked up from germline, CDR1 is SGHRS and CDR2 is YFSETQ. Losses at the gene ends were 4 bases for V and 4 bases for J; bases not matched to a gene: 7. The CDR3 here is CASSKGQGYRYGYTF. The DNA of the CDR3 is TGCGCCAGCAGCAAGGGACAGGGGTATCGCTATGGCTACACCTTC.

The V and J genes are TRBV27 and TRBJ1-6; D gene uncertain. V lost 2 bases and J lost 0, with 11 bases in between. In germline, CDR1 is MNHEY, CDR2 SMNVEV (reference sequence). The CDR3 runs to 17 residues. CDR3 coding DNA: TGTGCCAGCAGTTTAAGGGTCACGAGCTCCTATAATTCACCCCTCCACTTT. Translated: CASSLRVTSSYNSPLHF.

V is TRBV19 and J is TRBJ1-4; weak D call: TRBD1 (6 bases). Trimming took off 3 bases at V and 7 bases at J, with 18 bases between the two ends. The CDR3 is 16 amino acids. Germline V gene sequence: CDR1 LNHDA, CDR2 SQIVND (reference sequence). Here the CDR3 DNA reads TGTGCCAGTAGTATGGGGTTGGACAGCCTCGGTGAAAAACTGTTTTTT. Protein product: CASSMGLDSLGEKLFF.

V gene TRBV5-1 combines with J gene TRBJ1-1; D is unresolved. Germline-derived CDR1 and CDR2 are SGHRS and YFSETQ. V was clipped by 1 base and J by 10 bases, with 14 bases between them. This CDR3 region has 13 residues. In DNA form, the CDR3 reads TGCGCCAGCAGCTTGAACGCGTACCTCGGAGCTTTCTTT. Translating it yields CASSLNAYLGAFF.

This clone turned up a few times. The V call is TRBV7-9, the J call TRBJ1-2; no clear D. The germline CDR1 and CDR2 sequences are SEHNR and FQNEAQ (reference sequence). V lost 2 bases, J lost 8 bases, and 15 bases lay in between. The CDR3 spans 14 residues. The CDR3 here is CASSLSLLERGYTF. CDR3 nucleotide sequence: TGTGCCAGCAGCTTAAGCCTTCTAGAGAGGGGCTACACCTTC.

This clone was seen only a few times. Written as DNA, the CDR3 is TGTGCCTGCATTGGTGGGAGCTATGGCTACACCTTC. It encodes CACIGGSYGYTF. J is TRBJ1-2 and V is TRBV30; D gene unclear. CDR3 length: 12 residues. Germline CDR1 and CDR2: GTSNPN and SVGIG (reference sequence). V lost 6 bases and J 4 bases, leaving 12 bases between the germline ends.

This clone was detected only a few times. The chain links TRBV13 to TRBJ1-6; D unresolved. Trimming took 0 bases from V and 7 from J, leaving 1 base between them. In germline, CDR1 is PRHDT, CDR2 FYEKMQ (reference sequence). The CDR3 runs 12 residues. The CDR3 loop reads CASSLGNSPLHF. CDR3 nucleotides: TGTGCCAGCAGCTTAGGGAATTCACCCCTCCACTTT.

This chain joins TRBV2 and TRBJ2-3, with a weak D call TRBD1 (6 bases). This CDR3 is built from 15 residues. V gave up 4 bases and J gave up 1 base, with 12 bases separating them. The V gene's germline CDR1 is SNHLY and CDR2 FYNNEI. The CDR3: CASSAGQPGTDTQYF. The CDR3 nucleotides are TGTGCCAGCAGTGCGGGACAACCTGGCACAGATACGCAGTATTTT.

The CDR3 nucleotides are TGTGCCAGCAGTTTAAGGACTAGCGGGGGGATAAACACCGGGGAGCTGTTTTTT. Amino acid sequence: CASSLRTSGGINTGELFF. The rearrangement links TRBV27 to TRBJ2-2, with 14 bases matching TRBD2. The length of the CDR3 is 18 residues. The germline CDR1 and CDR2 sequences are MNHEY and SMNVEV (reference sequence). Trimming cost V 2 bases and J 2 bases; bases outside gene matches: 4.

CDR3 nucleotides: TGCGCCAGCAGCCGAAGGGGACCCGACCCCCAAGAGACCCAGTACTTC. This encodes CASSRRGPDPQETQYF. The chain uses TRBV4-3 and TRBJ2-5, with D possibly being TRBD1 or TRBD2 (5 bases each). The CDR3 covers 16 residues. The germline CDR1 and CDR2 sequences are LGHNA and YSLEER. V lost 4 bases, J lost 1 base, and 16 bases lay in between.

The genes are TRBV2 and TRBJ2-2; D is unclear. With 7 bases removed from V and 6 bases from J, the gap between germline ends came to 15 bases. Germline CDR1 reads SNHLY; CDR2 reads FYNNEI. The length of the CDR3 is 14 residues. The CDR3 reads CASNSATWAGELFF. In DNA, the CDR3 is TGTGCCAGCAACAGTGCCACCTGGGCCGGGGAGCTGTTTTTT.

Within the sample, this clone is medium-sized. V and J are TRBV19 and TRBJ1-5; TRBD1 might be the D (5 bases). Germline lookup yields CDR1 LNHDA and CDR2 SQIVND (reference sequence). The CDR3 sequence is 15 residues long. The V and J ends lost 1 base and 2 bases respectively, with 9 bases between them. The CDR3 DNA reads TGTGCCAGTAGTATAGGCAGGGTGGGCAATCAGCCCCAGCATTTT. Its translation is CASSIGRVGNQPQHF.

This chain joins TRBV7-6 and TRBJ2-2; D is unresolved. Germline CDR1 SGHVS, CDR2 FNYEAQ. V was clipped by 3 bases and J by 4 bases, with 15 bases between them. The CDR3 extends over 16 amino acids. The CDR3 DNA reads as TGTGCCAGCAGCTTCGGGCAGACCCAGGTCACCGGGGAGCTGTTTTTT. Translating it yields CASSFGQTQVTGELFF.

The chain employs TRBV30 and TRBJ1-5; no reliable D call. This CDR3 has 13 residues. CDR1 GTSNPN and CDR2 SVGIG come from the germline V gene (reference sequence). V dropped 0 bases and J dropped 5 bases, with 8 bases sitting between them. The CDR3 bases are TGTGCCTGGAGTGTGGGGTGGGATCAGCCCCAGCATTTT. Amino acids: CAWSVGWDQPQHF.